Listed below are T cell receptor beta chains from one sample, sequenced in a study of radiotherapy plus CTLA-4 blockade in lung cancer. The method was immunoSEQ multiplex PCR; TCRdb's version includes in-frame clones alone and lacks a portion of them. The sample consists of 50,000 to 65,000 clones, 65% to 80% of them appearing once. This specimen was peripheral blood, taken from a patient treated with radiotherapy plus ipilimumab. The receptors here all came from a human donor with non-small cell lung cancer who had a complete response to radiotherapy plus ipilimumab. Each CDR3 is given with its conserved first and last residue. Fields, in order: V gene, J gene, clone size, D gene, CDR3 DNA, CDR3 protein. A D gene is named only where the DNA matches it firmly. Rows may omit the clone size; those that give it use once, few, many or a size class.

V: TRBV5-1
J: TRBJ1-5
size: -
D: -
DNA: TGCGCCAGCAGCTTGGACCACAGTCCTAATCAGCCCCAGCATTTT
CDR3: CASSLDHSPNQPQHF

V: TRBV23-1
J: TRBJ1-1
size: -
D: TRBD1
DNA: TGCGCCAGCAGTTTACGTACAGGGGCGAACACTGAAGCTTTCTTT
CDR3: CASSLRTGANTEAFF

V: TRBV2
J: TRBJ1-6
size: -
D: -
DNA: TGTGCCAGCAGTGGACAGTATAATTCACCCCTCCACTTT
CDR3: CASSGQYNSPLHF

V: TRBV7-6
J: TRBJ2-2
size: -
D: TRBD2
DNA: TGTGCCAGCAGGACTTCTAGCGGGGGCCTCACCGGGGAGCTGTTTTTT
CDR3: CASRTSSGGLTGELFF

V: TRBV19
J: TRBJ2-7
size: -
D: -
DNA: TGTGCCAGTAGTATCCTAGGACATGCCTACGAGCAGTACTTC
CDR3: CASSILGHAYEQYF

V: TRBV29-1
J: TRBJ2-2
size: -
D: TRBD1
DNA: TGCAGCGTAGCGACAGGGGGCGCGACCGCCGGGGAGCTGTTTTTT
CDR3: CSVATGGATAGELFF

V: TRBV10-3
J: TRBJ2-5
size: once
D: -
DNA: TGTGCCATCAGTGCAGACGGGGAAAGGACCCAGTACTTC
CDR3: CAISADGERTQYF

V: TRBV10-1
J: TRBJ2-1
size: -
D: TRBD2
DNA: TGCGCCAGCCCTCCTGGACTAGCGGGAAGGGACGAGCAGTTCTTC
CDR3: CASPPGLAGRDEQFF

V: TRBV7-2
J: TRBJ2-5
size: -
D: -
DNA: TGTGCCAGCAGCTTACGGGGGGAGACCCAGTACTTC
CDR3: CASSLRGETQYF

V: TRBV2
J: TRBJ2-3
size: few
D: TRBD2
DNA: TGTGCCAGCAGTTTGACTAGCGGGAGCACAGATACGCAGTATTTT
CDR3: CASSLTSGSTDTQYF

V: TRBV10-3
J: TRBJ1-1
size: -
D: -
DNA: TGTGCCACCAGCGACTGGCTAGGGGGCACTGAAGCTTTCTTT
CDR3: CATSDWLGGTEAFF

V: TRBV7-6
J: TRBJ2-3
size: -
D: -
DNA: TGTGCCAGCAGCTTAGTCGCCGGGTCGTTTAGCACAGATACGCAGTATTTT
CDR3: CASSLVAGSFSTDTQYF

V: TRBV6-5
J: TRBJ2-5
size: -
D: TRBD2
DNA: TGTGCCAGCTTCAAGGGACTAGCGGGAGTCGGGACCCAGTACTTC
CDR3: CASFKGLAGVGTQYF

V: TRBV10-2
J: TRBJ2-2
size: -
D: TRBD2
DNA: TGCGCCAGCATCGGTCTAGCGGGAAACACCGGGGAGCTGTTTTTT
CDR3: CASIGLAGNTGELFF

V: TRBV19
J: TRBJ2-1
size: -
D: -
DNA: TGTGCCAGTAGTTCGTGGGGAGTCAGGACCTACAATGAGCAGTTCTTC
CDR3: CASSSWGVRTYNEQFF

V: TRBV30
J: TRBJ1-5
size: -
D: -
DNA: TGTGCCTGGAGTTCCCAGGGAGGGTTTCGGAATCAGCCCCAGCATTTT
CDR3: CAWSSQGGFRNQPQHF

V: TRBV5-4
J: TRBJ1-1
size: -
D: -
DNA: TGTGCCAGCAGCTTGGGGGGCGAGAGGACAGCTTTCTTT
CDR3: CASSLGGERTAFF

V: TRBV6-6
J: TRBJ1-5
size: -
D: -
DNA: TGTGCCAGCACTACAGGTAATCAGCCCCAGCATTTT
CDR3: CASTTGNQPQHF

V: TRBV5-6
J: TRBJ1-5
size: -
D: -
DNA: TGTGCCAGCAGCCAGGCTGGGAGCAATCAGCCCCAGCATTTT
CDR3: CASSQAGSNQPQHF

V: TRBV7-9
J: TRBJ1-4
size: -
D: -
DNA: TGTGCCAGCAGCTTATGGGGCAATGAAAAACTGTTTTTT
CDR3: CASSLWGNEKLFF

V: TRBV7-9
J: TRBJ2-7
size: -
D: TRBD2
DNA: TGTGCCAGCAGCTTAGACCCCAGATTGGCGGGGGGGCGGGACGAGCAGTACTTC
CDR3: CASSLDPRLAGGRDEQYF

V: TRBV5-1
J: TRBJ2-1
size: -
D: TRBD1
DNA: TGCGCCAGCAGCCCCCGACAGGGGGCCTACAATGAGCAGTTCTTC
CDR3: CASSPRQGAYNEQFF

V: TRBV5-4
J: TRBJ1-1
size: -
D: -
DNA: TGTGCCAGCAGCTTCCCATCGAGTGCCCGCACTGAAGCTTTCTTT
CDR3: CASSFPSSARTEAFF

V: TRBV10-3
J: TRBJ1-2
size: -
D: -
DNA: TGTGCCATCAGTGTCCTAGGGGTCTCTGGCTACACCTTC
CDR3: CAISVLGVSGYTF